These T cell receptor beta chains were read from a single sample in a study of neoadjuvant anti-PD-1 for oral cavity cancer. Data came from immunoSEQ multiplex PCR; TCRdb stores just in-frame clones and leaves some out. The table includes about 15,000 clones, 30% to 45% detected once. Source: tumor tissue, taken after nivolumab (anti-PD-1) treatment. All receptors derive from a person between 35 and 79 years old with oral cavity squamous cell carcinoma. CDR3s include the opening cysteine and the closing phenylalanine or tryptophan. The D gene is left open where the match is weak. A row's size may be missing; if present it is once, few, many or a size class.

TRBD2 | TRBJ2-7 | . | TRBV27 | TGTGCCAGCAGTTTTCGACTAGCGGGTTCCTTCTACGAGCAGTACTTC | CASSFRLAGSFYEQYF
. | TRBJ2-1 | few | TRBV2 | TGTGCCAGCGTCTTTTACCTCTCCTACAATGAGCAGTTCTTC | CASVFYLSYNEQFF
. | TRBJ1-2 | . | TRBV6-5 | TGTGCCAGCAGTGGTTCCGGGTACGGCTACACCTTC | CASSGSGYGYTF
TRBD1 | TRBJ2-1 | . | TRBV5-4 | TGCGCCAGCAGCCAAGAGTGGGCAGGGGGCAATGAGCAGTTCTTC | CASSQEWAGGNEQFF
. | TRBJ2-7 | large | TRBV5-1 | TGCGCCAGCAGCTTGGAGTACGAGCAGTACTTC | CASSLEYEQYF
. | TRBJ2-7 | few | TRBV21-1 | TGTGCCAGCAGCCCCCGGGACAGGTCCTACGAGCAGTACTTC | CASSPRDRSYEQYF
TRBD1 | TRBJ1-3 | many | TRBV19 | TGTGCCAGTACCTGGGACAGGGAGTCTGGAAACACCATATATTTT | CASTWDRESGNTIYF
. | TRBJ2-2 | . | TRBV6-5 | TGTGCCAGCAATCAGGGCGGGGAGCTGTTTTTT | CASNQGGELFF
TRBD2 | TRBJ2-3 | . | TRBV7-1 | TGTGCCAGCAGCAATCCTTCTAGCGGGGGCATGACAGATACGCAGTATTTT | CASSNPSSGGMTDTQYF
. | TRBJ1-6 | . | TRBV4-3 | TGCGCCAGCAGCCAAGAACTAGGTGTGGATTGTAGGAGGCCCTATAATTCACCCCTCCACTTT | CASSQELGVDCRRPYNSPLHF
. | TRBJ1-6 | . | TRBV7-2 | TGTGCCAGCAGCTTAGAGATAGGTTATAATTCACCCCTCCACTTT | CASSLEIGYNSPLHF
. | TRBJ2-7 | . | TRBV5-6 | TGTGCCAGCAGCCCGCCGGGTTTAGACGAGCAGTACTTC | CASSPPGLDEQYF
. | TRBJ1-1 | . | TRBV5-1 | TGCGCCAGCAGCTTGGAGGATGGCGGCACTGAAGCTTTCTTT | CASSLEDGGTEAFF
. | TRBJ1-4 | medium-sized | TRBV14 | TGTGCCAGCTCTCTGGGATCTTTCGATGAAAAACTGTTTTTT | CASSLGSFDEKLFF
. | TRBJ2-5 | many | TRBV2 | TGTGCCAGCAGTCGGTCAGAGACCCAGTACTTC | CASSRSETQYF
. | TRBJ2-7 | few | TRBV19 | TGTGCCAGTAGTGCCTTGGGCACCTACGAGCAGTACTTC | CASSALGTYEQYF
TRBD1 | TRBJ1-2 | few | TRBV28 | TGTGCCAGCAGTCCAGGGACAGGGGAAGGCGGCTACACCTTC | CASSPGTGEGGYTF
. | TRBJ2-1 | . | TRBV6-6 | TGTGCCAGCAGTTCCTCGGCCGGGGCCAATGAGCAGTTCTTC | CASSSSAGANEQFF
. | TRBJ1-2 | few | TRBV7-9 | TGTGCCAGCAGCTTAGCGCTCGGAGTTAACTATGGCTACACCTTC | CASSLALGVNYGYTF
. | TRBJ1-1 | few | TRBV7-9 | TGTGCCAGCAGCTTCTCGGGGTATGAAGCTTTCTTT | CASSFSGYEAFF
TRBD1 | TRBJ2-2 | . | TRBV2 | TGTGCCAGCAGGCGACAGGGAAACACCGGGGAGCTGTTTTTT | CASRRQGNTGELFF
. | TRBJ1-2 | few | TRBV7-8 | TGTGCCAGCAGCTTAGTTCTACAGGGTCGGCGCCTCTATGGCTACACCTTC | CASSLVLQGRRLYGYTF
. | TRBJ2-3 | few | TRBV29-1 | TGCAGCGGAAGGGGGGGTCCTAGCACAGATACGCAGTATTTT | CSGRGGPSTDTQYF
TRBD1 | TRBJ2-2 | . | TRBV7-9 | TGTGCCAGCAGGCCCGGGACAGGCAACACCGGGGAGCTGTTTTTT | CASRPGTGNTGELFF
. | TRBJ1-5 | . | TRBV7-2 | TGTGCCAGCAGCTTAGACTGGGGGAAGACCCAGCATTTT | CASSLDWGKTQHF
TRBD2 | TRBJ2-2 | . | TRBV5-1 | TGCGCCAGCAGCCCGACTAGCGGGGGTTACACCGGGGAGCTGTTTTTT | CASSPTSGGYTGELFF
TRBD1 | TRBJ2-1 | . | TRBV4-2 | TGTGCCAGCAGTTCCGGGACAGGCTCCTACAATGAGCAGTTCTTC | CASSSGTGSYNEQFF
. | TRBJ1-5 | . | TRBV14 | TGTGCCAGCAGCCAAGACGGCAATCAGCCCCAGCATTTT | CASSQDGNQPQHF
TRBD1 | TRBJ1-6 | . | TRBV30 | TGTGCCTGGAGCCCCGGGACAGGGGGCAGGTATAATTCACCCCTCCACTTT | CAWSPGTGGRYNSPLHF
. | TRBJ1-6 | . | TRBV4-1 | TGCGCCAGCAGCGGACGAACAGTTCAACCAGGATCACCCCTCCACTTT | CASSGRTVQPGSPLHF
TRBD2 | TRBJ2-7 | . | TRBV2 | TGTGCCAGCAGCGCCGACAGCGGGGGGGCGGGGGAGCAGTACTTC | CASSADSGGAGEQYF
TRBD1 | TRBJ2-3 | . | TRBV5-1 | TGCGCCAGCAGCTCGAGACCGGGACAGGGCTCGGATACGCAGTATTTT | CASSSRPGQGSDTQYF
. | TRBJ2-3 | few | TRBV6-5 | TGTGCCAGCAGCTTGGGGGACCGGCGGTATTTT | CASSLGDRRYF
. | TRBJ1-3 | few | TRBV4-1 | TGCGCCAGCAGCCAAGATCTAGGGGGCTCTGGAAACACCATATATTTT | CASSQDLGGSGNTIYF
TRBD1 | TRBJ2-2 | . | TRBV23-1 | TGCGCCAGCAGTCAAACAGGACAGGGGAAAAGTGGGGTCACCGGGGAGCTGTTTTTT | CASSQTGQGKSGVTGELFF
. | TRBJ1-6 | medium-sized | TRBV5-4 | TGTGCCAGCAGCTTCGGACAATATAATTCACCCCTCCACTTT | CASSFGQYNSPLHF
TRBD2 | TRBJ2-1 | few | TRBV5-3 | TGTGCCAGAAGCTTGTGTTTGACTAGCGGGGTACGTGAGCAGTTCTTC | CARSLCLTSGVREQFF
TRBD1 | TRBJ2-7 | . | TRBV6-5 | TGTGCCAGCAGGGGGGACAGTATGATAACCTACGAGCAGTACTTC | CASRGDSMITYEQYF
TRBD1 | TRBJ1-5 | few | TRBV6-1 | TGTGCCAGCACCGTCGCGGGCAGACAGGGGCAGCCCCAGCATTTT | CASTVAGRQGQPQHF
. | TRBJ1-2 | . | TRBV4-3 | TGCGCCAGCAGCCAAGAGGGGGTTCAAGGCTACACCTTC | CASSQEGVQGYTF
. | TRBJ1-2 | . | TRBV5-4 | TGTGCCAGCAGCGGCGATTATGGCTACACCTTC | CASSGDYGYTF
. | TRBJ1-1 | . | TRBV5-6 | TGTGCCAGCAGCATTTTAAGGACTGAAGCTTTCTTT | CASSILRTEAFF
. | TRBJ2-3 | medium-sized | TRBV11-2 | TGTGCCAGCAGCTTTGGTACAGATACGCAGTATTTT | CASSFGTDTQYF
. | TRBJ1-2 | few | TRBV19 | TGTGCCAGTAGTGCGGGACGGGCAGTCGACTATGGCTACACCTTC | CASSAGRAVDYGYTF
. | TRBJ2-2 | medium-sized | TRBV11-2 | TGTGCCAGCAGCTTACCAGTTAACACCGGGGAGCTGTTTTTT | CASSLPVNTGELFF
TRBD1 | TRBJ2-5 | . | TRBV29-1 | TGCAGCGTTCACCCGCTGGACAGGGGGCTCGGAGAGACCCAGTACTTC | CSVHPLDRGLGETQYF
. | TRBJ2-2 | few | TRBV6-5 | TGTGCCAGCAGTTACTCAGGGTACACCGGGGAGCTGTTTTTT | CASSYSGYTGELFF
. | TRBJ2-3 | . | TRBV7-2 | TGTGCCAGCAGCCGCAGACAGTCAGATACGCAGTATTTT | CASSRRQSDTQYF
. | TRBJ1-1 | . | TRBV6-6 | TGTGCCAGCAGTCCCATAGCAGGGAGGACTGAAGCTTTCTTT | CASSPIAGRTEAFF
. | TRBJ2-7 | . | TRBV5-1 | TGCGCCAGCAGCTTGGGTACGGCGGGCTACGAGCAGTACTTC | CASSLGTAGYEQYF
. | TRBJ1-2 | few | TRBV29-1 | TGCAGCGTTGATCTGAACTATGGCTACACCTTC | CSVDLNYGYTF
TRBD1 | TRBJ2-5 | . | TRBV9 | TGTGCCAGCAGCGTTACCCCCGGGACAGGGCGGGAGACCCAGTACTTC | CASSVTPGTGRETQYF
. | TRBJ2-1 | . | TRBV18 | TGTGCCAGCTCACCACCGCAGAGGTTCGAATACAATGAGCAGTTCTTC | CASSPPQRFEYNEQFF
TRBD1 | TRBJ1-1 | few | TRBV7-8 | TGTGCCAGCAGCTACTACAGGGGTAGATACAACACTGAAGCTTTCTTT | CASSYYRGRYNTEAFF
. | TRBJ2-1 | few | TRBV11-3 | TGTGCCAGCAGCTTAAGAGGCTCGCCAAACCACAATGAGCAGTTCTTC | CASSLRGSPNHNEQFF
. | TRBJ2-1 | . | TRBV5-1 | TGCGCCAGCAGCCCCCCCGTCCCGGGCGAGCAGTTCTTC | CASSPPVPGEQFF
. | TRBJ1-4 | . | TRBV7-8 | TGTGCCAGCAGCTTAGGGTGGACTAATGAAAAACTGTTTTTT | CASSLGWTNEKLFF
TRBD2 | TRBJ2-3 | . | TRBV7-2 | TGTGCCAGCAGCTTAGGTGCTAGCGGGGGTGGAGATACGCAGTATTTT | CASSLGASGGGDTQYF
. | TRBJ2-2 | . | TRBV5-5 | TGTGCCAGCAGCCCCGACGCCGGGGAGCTGTTTTTT | CASSPDAGELFF